The TCR beta chain under discussion was sequenced for a study of cytomegalovirus exposure and HLA in healthy donors. The CDR3 runs to 11 residues. V gave up 5 bases and J gave up 7 bases, with 10 bases separating them. CDR1 and CDR2 (germline): DFQATT, SNEGSKA (reference sequence). PCR involved 60 Vbeta and 13 Jbeta primers. Here immunoSEQ multiplex PCR was the method, and the copy in TCRdb shows in-frame clones only, minus some. The table lists 150,000 to 200,000 clones, around three quarters of them singletons. J is TRBJ2-3 and V is TRBV20-1; D perhaps matches TRBD2 (6 bases). Sequenced sample: PBMCs. The receptor was derived from a woman in her 30s in good health and CMV-seropositive. In nucleotides, the CDR3 is TGCAGTGCTTGGAGGGAGAATACGCAGTATTTT. Its translation is CSAWRENTQYF.